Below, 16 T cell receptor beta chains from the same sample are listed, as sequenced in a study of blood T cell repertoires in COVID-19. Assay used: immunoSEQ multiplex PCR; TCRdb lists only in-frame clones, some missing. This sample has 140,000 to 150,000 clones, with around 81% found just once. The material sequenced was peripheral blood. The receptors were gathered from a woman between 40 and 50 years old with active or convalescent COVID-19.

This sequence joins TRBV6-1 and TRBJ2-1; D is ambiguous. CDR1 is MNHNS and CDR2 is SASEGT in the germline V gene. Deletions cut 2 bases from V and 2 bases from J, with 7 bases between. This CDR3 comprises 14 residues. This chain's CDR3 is CASSELPAYNEQFF. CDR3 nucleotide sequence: TGTGCCAGCAGTGAACTTCCAGCCTACAATGAGCAGTTCTTC.

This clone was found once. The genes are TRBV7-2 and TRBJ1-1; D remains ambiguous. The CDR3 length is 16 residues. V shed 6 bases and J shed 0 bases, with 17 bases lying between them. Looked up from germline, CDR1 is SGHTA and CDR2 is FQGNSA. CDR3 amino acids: CASSRYRYSMNTEAFF. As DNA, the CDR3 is TGTGCCAGCAGTCGTTACCGGTACAGCATGAACACTGAAGCTTTCTTT. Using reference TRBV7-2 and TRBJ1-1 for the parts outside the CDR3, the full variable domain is GAGVSQSPSNKVTEKGKDVELRCDPISGHTALYWYRQSLGQGLEFLIYFQGNSAPDKSGLPSDRFSAERTGGSVSTLTIQRTQQEDSAVYLCASSRYRYSMNTEAFFGQGTRLTVV.

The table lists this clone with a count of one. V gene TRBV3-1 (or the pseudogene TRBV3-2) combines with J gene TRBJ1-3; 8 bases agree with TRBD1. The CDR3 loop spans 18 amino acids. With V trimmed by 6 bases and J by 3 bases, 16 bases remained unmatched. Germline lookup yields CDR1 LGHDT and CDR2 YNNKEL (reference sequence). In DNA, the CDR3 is TGTGCCAGCAGTCCAAGAAGCCCAGGACAGGGAGGTGGAAACACCATATATTTT. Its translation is CASSPRSPGQGGGNTIYF.

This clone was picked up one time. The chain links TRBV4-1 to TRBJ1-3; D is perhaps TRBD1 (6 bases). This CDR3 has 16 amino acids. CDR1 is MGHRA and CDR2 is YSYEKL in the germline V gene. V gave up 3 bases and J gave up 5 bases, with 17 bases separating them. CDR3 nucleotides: TGCGCCAGCAGCCAGCCCTACAGGGCAACCAGAAACACCATATATTTT. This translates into CASSQPYRATRNTIYF.

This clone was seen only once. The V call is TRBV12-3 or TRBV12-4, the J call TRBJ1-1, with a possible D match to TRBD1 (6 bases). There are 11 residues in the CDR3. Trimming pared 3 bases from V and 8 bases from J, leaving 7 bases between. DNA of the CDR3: TGTGCCAGCAGTTTCGGACAGGAAGCTTTCTTT. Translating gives CASSFGQEAFF.

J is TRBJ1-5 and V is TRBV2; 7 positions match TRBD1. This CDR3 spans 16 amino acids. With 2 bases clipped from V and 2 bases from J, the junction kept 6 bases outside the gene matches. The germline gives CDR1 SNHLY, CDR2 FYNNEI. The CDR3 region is CASSERDSGRNQPQHF. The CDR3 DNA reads TGTGCCAGCAGTGAAAGGGACAGTGGGCGCAATCAGCCCCAGCATTTT. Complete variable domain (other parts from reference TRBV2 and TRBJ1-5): EPEVTQTPSHQVTQMGQEVILRCVPISNHLYFYWYRQILGQKVEFLVSFYNNEISEKSEIFDDQFSVERPDGSNFTLKIRSTKLEDSAMYFCASSERDSGRNQPQHFGDGTRLSIL.

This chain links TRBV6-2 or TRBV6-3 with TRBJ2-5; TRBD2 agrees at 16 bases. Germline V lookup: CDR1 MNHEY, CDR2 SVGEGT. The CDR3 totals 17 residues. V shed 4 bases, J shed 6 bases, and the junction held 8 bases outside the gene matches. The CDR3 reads CASSFGTSGRAEKTQYF. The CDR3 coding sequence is TGTGCCAGCAGTTTCGGGACTAGCGGGAGGGCCGAGAAGACCCAGTACTTC.

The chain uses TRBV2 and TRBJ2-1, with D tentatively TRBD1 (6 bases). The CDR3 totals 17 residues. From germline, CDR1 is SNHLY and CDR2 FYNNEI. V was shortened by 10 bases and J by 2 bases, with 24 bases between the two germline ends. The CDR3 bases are TGTGCCACCAGAGGTCTACAGGGTGCCCCCACCTACAATGAGCAGTTCTTC. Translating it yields CATRGLQGAPTYNEQFF.

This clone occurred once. In DNA form, the CDR3 reads TGTGCCAGCAGTTACAACAGGGCCCCTGGCGAGCAGTACTTC. It codes for CASSYNRAPGEQYF. The genes are TRBV6-2 or TRBV6-3 and TRBJ2-7; weak D call: TRBD1 (6 bases). Germline V gives CDR1 MNHEY, CDR2 SVGEGT. With 2 bases removed from V and 6 bases from J, the gap between germline ends came to 14 bases. This CDR3 comprises 14 residues.

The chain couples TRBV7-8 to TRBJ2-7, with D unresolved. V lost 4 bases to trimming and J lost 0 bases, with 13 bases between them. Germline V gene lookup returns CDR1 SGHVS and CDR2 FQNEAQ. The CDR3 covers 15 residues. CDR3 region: CASSSRPLLSYEQYF. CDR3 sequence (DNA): TGTGCCAGCAGCTCTAGGCCTCTACTCTCCTACGAGCAGTACTTC.

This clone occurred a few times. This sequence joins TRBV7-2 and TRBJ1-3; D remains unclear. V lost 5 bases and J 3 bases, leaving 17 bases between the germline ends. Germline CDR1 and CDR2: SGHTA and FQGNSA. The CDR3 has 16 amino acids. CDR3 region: CASSPSRVLYGNTIYF. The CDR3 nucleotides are TGTGCCAGCAGCCCTTCCCGGGTACTCTATGGAAACACCATATATTTT.

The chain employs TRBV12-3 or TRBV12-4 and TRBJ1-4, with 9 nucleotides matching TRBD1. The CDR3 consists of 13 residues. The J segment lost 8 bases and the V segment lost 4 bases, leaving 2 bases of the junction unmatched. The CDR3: CASSWGQGEKLFF. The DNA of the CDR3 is TGTGCCAGCAGTTGGGGACAGGGAGAAAAACTGTTTTTT.

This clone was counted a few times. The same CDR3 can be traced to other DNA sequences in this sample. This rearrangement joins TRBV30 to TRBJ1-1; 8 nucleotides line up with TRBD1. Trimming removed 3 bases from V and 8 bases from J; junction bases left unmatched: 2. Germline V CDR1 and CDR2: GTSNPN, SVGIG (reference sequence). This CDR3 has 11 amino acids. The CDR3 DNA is TGTGCCTGGAGCCGACAGGGGGAAGCTTTCTTT. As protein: CAWSRQGEAFF.

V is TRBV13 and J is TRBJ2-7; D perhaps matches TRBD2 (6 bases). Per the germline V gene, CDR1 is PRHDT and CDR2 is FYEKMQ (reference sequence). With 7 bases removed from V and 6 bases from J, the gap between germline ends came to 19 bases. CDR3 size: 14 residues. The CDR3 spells CASTPNSEGGEQYF. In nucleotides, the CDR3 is TGTGCCAGCACCCCCAACTCCGAGGGAGGCGAGCAGTACTTC.

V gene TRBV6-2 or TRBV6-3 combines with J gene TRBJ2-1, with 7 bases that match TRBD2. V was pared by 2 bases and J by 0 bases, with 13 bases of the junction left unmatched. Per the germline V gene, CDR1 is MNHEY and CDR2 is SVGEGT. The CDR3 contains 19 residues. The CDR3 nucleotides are TGTGCCAGCAGTTACATCGCAGGAAGAGCTAGCGGCTCCTACAATGAGCAGTTCTTC. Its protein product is CASSYIAGRASGSYNEQFF.

The CDR3 spells CASSLVVDTIYF. CDR3 bases: TGTGCCAGCAGCTTAGTGGTAGACACCATATATTTT. The chain employs TRBV11-2 and TRBJ1-3; D is undetermined. Germline CDR1 and CDR2: SGHAT and FQNNGV. Trimming took 1 base from V and 8 from J, leaving 6 bases between them. The CDR3 extends over 12 amino acids.